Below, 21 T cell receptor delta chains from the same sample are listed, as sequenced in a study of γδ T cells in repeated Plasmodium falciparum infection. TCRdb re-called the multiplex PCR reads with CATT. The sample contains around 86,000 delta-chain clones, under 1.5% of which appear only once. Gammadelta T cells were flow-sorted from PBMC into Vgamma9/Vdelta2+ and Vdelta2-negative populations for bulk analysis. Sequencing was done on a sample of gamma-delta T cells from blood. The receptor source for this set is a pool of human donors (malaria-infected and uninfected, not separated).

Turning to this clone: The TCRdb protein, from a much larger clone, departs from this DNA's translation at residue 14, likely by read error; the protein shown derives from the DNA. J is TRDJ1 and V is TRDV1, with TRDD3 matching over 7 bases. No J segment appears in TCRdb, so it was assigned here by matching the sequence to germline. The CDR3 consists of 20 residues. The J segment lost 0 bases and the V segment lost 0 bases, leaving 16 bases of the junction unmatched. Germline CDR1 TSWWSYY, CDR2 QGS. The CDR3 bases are TGTGCTCTTGGGGAACTAAAGTCGGACTGGGGCCTTTTTCACACCGATAAACTCATCTTT. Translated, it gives CALGELKSDWGLFHTDKLIF.

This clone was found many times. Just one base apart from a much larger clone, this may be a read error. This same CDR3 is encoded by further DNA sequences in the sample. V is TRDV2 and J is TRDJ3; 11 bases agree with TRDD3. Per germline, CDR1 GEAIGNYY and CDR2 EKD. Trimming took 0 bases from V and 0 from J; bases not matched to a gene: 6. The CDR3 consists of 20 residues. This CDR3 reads CACDTVLGDKSSWDTRQMFF. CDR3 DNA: TGTGCCTGTGACACCGTACTGGGGGATAAAAGCTCCTGGGACACCCGACAGATGTTTTTC.

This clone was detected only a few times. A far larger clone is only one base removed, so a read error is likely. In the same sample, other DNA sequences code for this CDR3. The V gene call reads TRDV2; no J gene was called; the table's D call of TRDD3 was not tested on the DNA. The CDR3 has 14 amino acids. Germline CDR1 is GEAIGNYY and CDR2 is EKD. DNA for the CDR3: TGTGCCTGTGACCTACTGGGGGATACCCCTAAACTCATCTTC. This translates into CACDLLGDTPKLIF.

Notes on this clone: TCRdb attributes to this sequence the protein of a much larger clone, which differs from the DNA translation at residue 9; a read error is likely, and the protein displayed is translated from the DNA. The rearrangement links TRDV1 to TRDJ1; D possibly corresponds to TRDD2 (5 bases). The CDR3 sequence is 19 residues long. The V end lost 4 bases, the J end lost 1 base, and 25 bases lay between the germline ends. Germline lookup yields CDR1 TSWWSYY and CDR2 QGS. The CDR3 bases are TGTGCTCTTGGGGCTAGTCCTAGGGGTGGCGGGGCTCTCACCGATAAACTCATCTTT. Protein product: CALGASPRGGGALTDKLIF.

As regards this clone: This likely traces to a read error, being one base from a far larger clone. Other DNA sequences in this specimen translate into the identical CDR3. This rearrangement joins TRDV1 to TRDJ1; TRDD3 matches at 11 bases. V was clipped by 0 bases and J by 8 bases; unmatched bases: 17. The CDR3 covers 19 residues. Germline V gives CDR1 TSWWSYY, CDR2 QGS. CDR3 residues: CALGELGSWGIRDGDKLIF. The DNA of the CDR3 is TGTGCTCTTGGGGAACTGGGTTCTTGGGGGATACGAGACGGCGACAAACTCATCTTT.

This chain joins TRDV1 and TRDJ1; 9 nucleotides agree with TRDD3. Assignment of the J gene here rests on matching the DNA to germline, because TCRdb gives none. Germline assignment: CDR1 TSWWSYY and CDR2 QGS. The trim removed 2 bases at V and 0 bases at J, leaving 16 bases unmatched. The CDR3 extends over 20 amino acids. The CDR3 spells CALGESLPGIREHHTDKLIF. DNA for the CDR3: TGTGCTCTTGGGGAATCCCTTCCGGGGATACGGGAACACCACACCGATAAACTCATCTTT.

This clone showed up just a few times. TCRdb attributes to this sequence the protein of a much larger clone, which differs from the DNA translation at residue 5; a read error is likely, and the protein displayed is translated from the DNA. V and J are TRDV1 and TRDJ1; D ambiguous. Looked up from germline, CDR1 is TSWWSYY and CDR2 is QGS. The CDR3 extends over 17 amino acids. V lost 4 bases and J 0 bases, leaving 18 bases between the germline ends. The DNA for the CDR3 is TGTGCTCTTGGGGGACTGTTGTATATCCCGTACACCGATAAACTCATCTTT. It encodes CALGGLLYIPYTDKLIF.

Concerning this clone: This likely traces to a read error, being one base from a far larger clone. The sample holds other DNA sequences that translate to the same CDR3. The CDR3 coding sequence is TGTGCCTGTGACTCCTTGGGGGACATCCCGTACACCGATAAACTCATCTTC. It encodes CACDSLGDIPYTDKLIF. The V call is TRDV2, the J call TRDJ1; 7 bases agree with TRDD3. CDR3 length equals 17 residues. Germline CDR1 is GEAIGNYY and CDR2 is EKD.

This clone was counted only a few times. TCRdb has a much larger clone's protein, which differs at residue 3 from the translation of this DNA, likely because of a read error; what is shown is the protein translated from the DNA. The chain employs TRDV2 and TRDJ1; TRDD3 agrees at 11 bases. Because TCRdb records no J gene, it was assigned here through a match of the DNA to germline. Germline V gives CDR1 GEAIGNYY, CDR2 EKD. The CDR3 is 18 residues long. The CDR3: CARDTRLGDKKHTDKLIF. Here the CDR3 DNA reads TGTGCCCGTGACACACGACTGGGGGATAAGAAACACACCGATAAACTCATCTTT.

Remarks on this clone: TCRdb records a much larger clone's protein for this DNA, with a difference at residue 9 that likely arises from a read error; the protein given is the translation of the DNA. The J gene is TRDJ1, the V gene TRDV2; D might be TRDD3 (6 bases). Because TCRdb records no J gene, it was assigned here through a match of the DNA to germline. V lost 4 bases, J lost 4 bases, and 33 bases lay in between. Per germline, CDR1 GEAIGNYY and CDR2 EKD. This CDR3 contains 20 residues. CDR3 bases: TGTGCCTGTGATCCCATTAAAACCCTGGGTACTGGGAAGTTACTCGATAAACTCATCTTT. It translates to CACDPIKTLGTGKLLDKLIF.

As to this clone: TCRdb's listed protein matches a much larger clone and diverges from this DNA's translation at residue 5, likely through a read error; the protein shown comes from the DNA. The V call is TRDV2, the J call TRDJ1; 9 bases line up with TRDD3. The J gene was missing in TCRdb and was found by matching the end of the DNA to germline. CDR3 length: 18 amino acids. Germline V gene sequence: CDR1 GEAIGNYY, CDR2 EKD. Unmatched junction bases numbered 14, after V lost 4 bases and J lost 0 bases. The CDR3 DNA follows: TGTGCCTGTGATTCCCTTACTGGGGGACGACCGTACACCGATAAACTCATCTTT. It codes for CACDSLTGGRPYTDKLIF.

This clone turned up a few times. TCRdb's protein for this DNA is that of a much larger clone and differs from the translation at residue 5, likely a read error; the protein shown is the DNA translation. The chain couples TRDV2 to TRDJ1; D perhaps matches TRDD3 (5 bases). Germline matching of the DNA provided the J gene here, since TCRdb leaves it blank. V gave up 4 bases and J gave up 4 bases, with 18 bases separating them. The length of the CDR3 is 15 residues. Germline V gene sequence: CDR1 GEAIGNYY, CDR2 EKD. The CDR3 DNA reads TGTGCCTGTGATCCCCTCGGGGAAGGGGTCGATAAACTCATCTTT. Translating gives CACDPLGEGVDKLIF.

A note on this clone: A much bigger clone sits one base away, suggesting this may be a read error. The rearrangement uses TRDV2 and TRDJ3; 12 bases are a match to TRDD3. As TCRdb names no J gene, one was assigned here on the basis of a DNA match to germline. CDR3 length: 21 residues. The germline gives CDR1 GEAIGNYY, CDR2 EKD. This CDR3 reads CACDTVKLTGGYIGDTRQMFF. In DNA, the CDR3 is TGTGCCTGTGACACCGTCAAACTGACTGGGGGATACATCGGGGACACCCGGCAGATGTTTTTC.

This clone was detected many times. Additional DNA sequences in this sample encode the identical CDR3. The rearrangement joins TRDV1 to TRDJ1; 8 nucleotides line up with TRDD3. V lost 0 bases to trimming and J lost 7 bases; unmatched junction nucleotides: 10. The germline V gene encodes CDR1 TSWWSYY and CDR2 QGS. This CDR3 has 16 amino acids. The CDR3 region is CALGELAGLLGAKLIF. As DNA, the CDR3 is TGTGCTCTTGGGGAACTGGCCGGTCTACTGGGGGCTAAACTCATCTTT.

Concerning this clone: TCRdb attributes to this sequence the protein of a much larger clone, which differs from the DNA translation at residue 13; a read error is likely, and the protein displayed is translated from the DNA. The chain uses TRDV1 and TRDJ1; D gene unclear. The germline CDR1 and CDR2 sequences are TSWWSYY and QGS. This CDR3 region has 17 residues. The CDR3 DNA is TGTGCTCTTGGGGAACGACTTCTAGTCGGGTACACCAATAAACTCATCTTT. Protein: CALGERLLVGYTNKLIF.

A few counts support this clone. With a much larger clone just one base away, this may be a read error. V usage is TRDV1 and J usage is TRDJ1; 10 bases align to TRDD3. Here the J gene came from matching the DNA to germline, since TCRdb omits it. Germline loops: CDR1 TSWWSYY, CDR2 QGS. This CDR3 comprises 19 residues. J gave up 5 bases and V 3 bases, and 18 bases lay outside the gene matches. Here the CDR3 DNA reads TGTGCTCTTGGGGAGCGGGCTCCTGCCGGGGGATACGCGCCTGATAAACTCATCTTT. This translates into CALGERAPAGGYAPDKLIF.

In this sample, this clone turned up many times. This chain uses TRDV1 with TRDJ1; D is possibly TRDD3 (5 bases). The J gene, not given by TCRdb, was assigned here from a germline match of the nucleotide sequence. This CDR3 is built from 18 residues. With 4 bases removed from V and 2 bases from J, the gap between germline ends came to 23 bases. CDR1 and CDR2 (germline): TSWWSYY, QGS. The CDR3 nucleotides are TGTGCTCTTGGGGGAACTAACCGTGAGGGGGTCCCAACCGATAAACTCATCTTT. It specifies CALGGTNREGVPTDKLIF.

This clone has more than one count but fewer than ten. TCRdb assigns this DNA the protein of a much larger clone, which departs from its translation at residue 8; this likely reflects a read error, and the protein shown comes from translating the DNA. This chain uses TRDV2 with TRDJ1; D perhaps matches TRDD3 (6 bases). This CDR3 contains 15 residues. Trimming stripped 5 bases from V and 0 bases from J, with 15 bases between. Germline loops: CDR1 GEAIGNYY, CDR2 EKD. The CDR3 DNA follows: TGTGCCTGTGGCGTGCTGGGGACCTACACCGATAAACTCATCTTT. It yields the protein CACGVLGTYTDKLIF.

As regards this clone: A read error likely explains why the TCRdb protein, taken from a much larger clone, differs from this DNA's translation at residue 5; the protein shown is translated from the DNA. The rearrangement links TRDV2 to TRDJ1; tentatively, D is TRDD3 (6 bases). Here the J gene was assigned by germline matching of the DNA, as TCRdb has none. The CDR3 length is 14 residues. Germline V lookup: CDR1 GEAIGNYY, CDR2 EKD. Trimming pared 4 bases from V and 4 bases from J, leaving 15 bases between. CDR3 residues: CACDAMGVDDKLIF. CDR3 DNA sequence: TGTGCCTGTGATGCAATGGGGGTGGACGATAAACTCATCTTT.

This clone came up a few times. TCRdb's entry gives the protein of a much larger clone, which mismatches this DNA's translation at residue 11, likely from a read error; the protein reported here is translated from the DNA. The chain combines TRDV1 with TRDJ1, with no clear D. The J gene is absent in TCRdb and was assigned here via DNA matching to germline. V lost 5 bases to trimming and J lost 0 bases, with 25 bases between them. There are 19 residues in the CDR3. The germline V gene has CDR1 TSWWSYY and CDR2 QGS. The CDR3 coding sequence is TGTGCTCTTGGGTTGGGCCTCCCAATACTGAGACACTACACCGATAAACTCATCTTT. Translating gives CALGLGLPILRHYTDKLIF.

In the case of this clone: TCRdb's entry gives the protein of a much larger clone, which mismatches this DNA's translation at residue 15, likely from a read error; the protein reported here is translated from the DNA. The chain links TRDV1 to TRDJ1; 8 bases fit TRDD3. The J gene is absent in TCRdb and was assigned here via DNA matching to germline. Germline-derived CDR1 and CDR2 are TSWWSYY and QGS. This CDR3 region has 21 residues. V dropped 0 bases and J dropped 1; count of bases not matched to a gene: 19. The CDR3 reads CALGELVPPRGCGIRTDKLIF. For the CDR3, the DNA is TGTGCTCTTGGGGAACTTGTACCCCCCCGGGGATGTGGGATACGCACCGATAAACTCATCTTT.